These T cell receptor beta chains were read from a single sample in a study of cytomegalovirus exposure and HLA in healthy donors. TCRdb keeps only in-frame clones here, not all; method: immunoSEQ multiplex PCR. Among roughly 130,000 clones listed, approximately 80% were seen once. Sequenced material: PBMCs. The receptors were gathered from a man aged 50 or older in good health and CMV-seronegative. Both conserved end residues are part of each CDR3. Each record gives: J gene, clone size, D gene, V gene, CDR3 protein, CDR3 DNA. D genes are given only for firm matches. Not every row has a clone size; where given, it reads once, few, many or a size class.

J gene: TRBJ1-2
clone size: once
D gene: -
V gene: TRBV5-1
CDR3 protein: CASSLEGRVQGGYTF
CDR3 DNA: TGCGCCAGCAGCTTGGAGGGCAGGGTGCAGGGTGGCTACACCTTC

J gene: TRBJ2-5
clone size: -
D gene: TRBD2
V gene: TRBV6-1
CDR3 protein: CASSGLAGSQETQYF
CDR3 DNA: TGTGCCAGCAGTGGACTAGCGGGGAGCCAAGAGACCCAGTACTTC

J gene: TRBJ1-5
clone size: -
D gene: TRBD1
V gene: TRBV6-1
CDR3 protein: CASSRRTGTNQPQHF
CDR3 DNA: TGTGCCAGCAGCCGGCGGACAGGGACGAATCAGCCCCAGCATTTT

J gene: TRBJ1-1
clone size: -
D gene: TRBD1
V gene: TRBV9
CDR3 protein: CASSFTGTGNEAFF
CDR3 DNA: TGTGCCAGCAGTTTCACCGGGACAGGGAATGAAGCTTTCTTT

J gene: TRBJ2-7
clone size: -
D gene: -
V gene: TRBV30
CDR3 protein: CAWNWGHGSYYEQYF
CDR3 DNA: TGTGCCTGGAACTGGGGACACGGCAGTTACTACGAGCAGTACTTC

J gene: TRBJ1-1
clone size: -
D gene: TRBD1
V gene: TRBV7-3
CDR3 protein: CASSATGGTGEAFF
CDR3 DNA: TGTGCCAGCAGCGCTACAGGGGGGACAGGTGAAGCTTTCTTT

J gene: TRBJ1-5
clone size: -
D gene: -
V gene: TRBV2
CDR3 protein: CASKIQGDNQPQHF
CDR3 DNA: TGTGCCAGCAAAATACAAGGAGACAATCAGCCCCAGCATTTT

J gene: TRBJ1-5
clone size: few
D gene: -
V gene: TRBV5-1
CDR3 protein: CASSLGGGNQPQHF
CDR3 DNA: TGCGCCAGCAGCTTGGGGGGGGGCAATCAGCCCCAGCATTTT

J gene: TRBJ2-1
clone size: few
D gene: -
V gene: TRBV10-2
CDR3 protein: CASSDNRGGHNEQFF
CDR3 DNA: TGCGCCAGCAGTGATAATCGTGGCGGTCACAATGAGCAGTTCTTC

J gene: TRBJ2-3
clone size: -
D gene: TRBD2
V gene: TRBV5-1
CDR3 protein: CASSLLAGVDTQYF
CDR3 DNA: TGCGCCAGCAGCTTACTAGCGGGGGTAGATACGCAGTATTTT

J gene: TRBJ2-3
clone size: -
D gene: TRBD2
V gene: TRBV27
CDR3 protein: CASSFLLAGGPDTQYF
CDR3 DNA: TGTGCCAGCAGTTTCTTGCTAGCGGGGGGGCCGGATACGCAGTATTTT

J gene: TRBJ1-2
clone size: few
D gene: -
V gene: TRBV15
CDR3 protein: CATSFGGYGYTF
CDR3 DNA: TGTGCCACCAGTTTCGGGGGGTATGGCTACACCTTC

J gene: TRBJ1-2
clone size: few
D gene: -
V gene: TRBV4-1
CDR3 protein: CASSRIGGDYGYTF
CDR3 DNA: TGCGCCAGCAGCCGAATCGGGGGGGACTATGGCTACACCTTC

J gene: TRBJ1-2
clone size: -
D gene: TRBD1
V gene: TRBV2
CDR3 protein: CASSGIGTGDYGYTF
CDR3 DNA: TGTGCCAGCAGTGGTATAGGGACAGGGGACTATGGCTACACCTTC

J gene: TRBJ1-3
clone size: once
D gene: -
V gene: TRBV9
CDR3 protein: CASSPRPDSVSGNTIYF
CDR3 DNA: TGTGCCAGCAGCCCCCGACCCGACAGCGTCTCTGGAAACACCATATATTTT

J gene: TRBJ2-1
clone size: -
D gene: TRBD2
V gene: TRBV9
CDR3 protein: CASSASGLAGALRGNEQFF
CDR3 DNA: TGTGCCAGCAGCGCATCGGGACTAGCGGGGGCCCTAAGGGGAAATGAGCAGTTCTTC

J gene: TRBJ1-2
clone size: few
D gene: -
V gene: TRBV2
CDR3 protein: CASNAGSTEVGYGYTF
CDR3 DNA: TGTGCCAGCAATGCTGGCTCCACGGAGGTAGGCTATGGCTACACCTTC

J gene: TRBJ1-2
clone size: -
D gene: -
V gene: TRBV5-8
CDR3 protein: CASSLPPTPAVYGYTF
CDR3 DNA: TGTGCCAGCAGCCTTCCACCCACCCCGGCGGTCTATGGCTACACCTTC

J gene: TRBJ1-2
clone size: -
D gene: TRBD1
V gene: TRBV5-1
CDR3 protein: CASSPGTGGPYGYTF
CDR3 DNA: TGCGCCAGCAGCCCCGGGACAGGGGGGCCCTATGGCTACACCTTC

J gene: TRBJ1-3
clone size: -
D gene: TRBD1
V gene: TRBV7-9
CDR3 protein: CASSPGTGGLGNTIYF
CDR3 DNA: TGTGCCAGCAGCCCAGGGACAGGGGGCCTTGGAAACACCATATATTTT

J gene: TRBJ1-2
clone size: -
D gene: -
V gene: TRBV15
CDR3 protein: CATSRDWARGDEGYTF
CDR3 DNA: TGTGCCACCAGCAGAGATTGGGCCAGGGGAGATGAGGGCTACACCTTC

J gene: TRBJ2-7
clone size: once
D gene: -
V gene: TRBV14
CDR3 protein: CASSPRTGSLSYEQYF
CDR3 DNA: TGTGCCAGCAGCCCCCGAACGGGGAGCCTCAGCTACGAGCAGTACTTC

J gene: TRBJ2-7
clone size: few
D gene: -
V gene: TRBV7-2
CDR3 protein: CASSSDSGSYEQYF
CDR3 DNA: TGTGCCAGCAGCTCCGACTCAGGGTCCTACGAGCAGTACTTC

J gene: TRBJ1-6
clone size: -
D gene: -
V gene: TRBV4-1
CDR3 protein: CASSQTRGPLHF
CDR3 DNA: TGCGCCAGCAGCCAAACTAGAGGACCCCTCCACTTT

J gene: TRBJ1-2
clone size: -
D gene: -
V gene: TRBV5-1
CDR3 protein: CASSFEGGRYGYTF
CDR3 DNA: TGCGCCAGCAGCTTTGAAGGCGGCAGATATGGCTACACCTTC

J gene: TRBJ2-3
clone size: -
D gene: TRBD2
V gene: TRBV4-2
CDR3 protein: CASSPVPGGQTDTQYF
CDR3 DNA: TGTGCCAGCAGTCCAGTACCGGGGGGTCAGACAGATACGCAGTATTTT

J gene: TRBJ1-1
clone size: -
D gene: -
V gene: TRBV13
CDR3 protein: CASSSQNTEAFF
CDR3 DNA: TGTGCCAGCAGCTCACAGAACACTGAAGCTTTCTTT

J gene: TRBJ2-3
clone size: -
D gene: TRBD2
V gene: TRBV25-1
CDR3 protein: CASSRSLAGGSSDTQYF
CDR3 DNA: TGTGCCAGCAGTCGATCCTTAGCGGGGGGCTCGTCGGATACGCAGTATTTT

J gene: TRBJ2-5
clone size: -
D gene: TRBD1
V gene: TRBV4-3
CDR3 protein: CASSQFTGGAETQYF
CDR3 DNA: TGCGCCAGCAGCCAATTTACAGGGGGCGCGGAGACCCAGTACTTC

J gene: TRBJ2-7
clone size: -
D gene: -
V gene: TRBV6-5
CDR3 protein: CASSYSTVDEQYF
CDR3 DNA: TGTGCCAGCAGTTACTCGACAGTGGACGAGCAGTACTTC

J gene: TRBJ2-3
clone size: -
D gene: -
V gene: TRBV9
CDR3 protein: CASSVVTSRRTDTQYF
CDR3 DNA: TGTGCCAGCAGCGTAGTAACTAGCAGACGCACAGATACGCAGTATTTT

J gene: TRBJ1-1
clone size: once
D gene: -
V gene: TRBV4-1
CDR3 protein: CASSSGQTNTEAFF
CDR3 DNA: TGCGCCAGCAGCTCCGGACAGACGAACACTGAAGCTTTCTTT

J gene: TRBJ2-3
clone size: -
D gene: TRBD2
V gene: TRBV5-1
CDR3 protein: CASSFRLAGTDTQYF
CDR3 DNA: TGCGCCAGCAGCTTTCGTCTAGCGGGCACAGATACGCAGTATTTT